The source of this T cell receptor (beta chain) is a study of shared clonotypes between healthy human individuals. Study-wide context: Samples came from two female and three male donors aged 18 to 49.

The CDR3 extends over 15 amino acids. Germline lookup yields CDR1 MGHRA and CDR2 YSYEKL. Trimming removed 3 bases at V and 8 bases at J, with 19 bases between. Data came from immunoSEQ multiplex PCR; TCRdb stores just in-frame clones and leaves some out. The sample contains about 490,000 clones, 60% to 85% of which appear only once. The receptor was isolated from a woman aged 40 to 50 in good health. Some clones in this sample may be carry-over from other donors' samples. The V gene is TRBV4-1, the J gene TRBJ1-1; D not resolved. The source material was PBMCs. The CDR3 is CASSQNPHSVIEAFF. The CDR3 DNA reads TGCGCCAGCAGCCAGAATCCCCACTCGGTCATAGAAGCTTTCTTT.